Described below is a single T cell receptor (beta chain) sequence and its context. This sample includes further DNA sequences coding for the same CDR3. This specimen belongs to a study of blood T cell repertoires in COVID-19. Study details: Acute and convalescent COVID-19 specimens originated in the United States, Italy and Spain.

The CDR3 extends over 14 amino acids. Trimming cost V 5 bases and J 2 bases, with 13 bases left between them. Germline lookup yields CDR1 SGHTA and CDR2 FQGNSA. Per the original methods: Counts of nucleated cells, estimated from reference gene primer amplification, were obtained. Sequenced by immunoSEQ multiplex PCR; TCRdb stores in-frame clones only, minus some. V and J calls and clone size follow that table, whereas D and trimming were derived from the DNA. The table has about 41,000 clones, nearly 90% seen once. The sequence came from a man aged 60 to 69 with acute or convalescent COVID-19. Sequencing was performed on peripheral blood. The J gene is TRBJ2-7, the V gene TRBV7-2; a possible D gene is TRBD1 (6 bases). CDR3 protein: CASSLETGPYEQYF. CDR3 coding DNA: TGTGCCAGCAGCCTCGAGACAGGACCCTACGAGCAGTACTTC.